This T cell receptor beta chain was profiled in a study of blood T cell repertoires in COVID-19. Study-wide background: Collection of acute and convalescent COVID-19 samples took place in the United States, Italy and Spain.

Adults between about 18 and 89 years of age took part from 20 to 25 US areas. Cohort 3 donors counted as recovered after two negative PCRs, clearance, or resolved symptoms. Germline V gene lookup returns CDR1 SNHLY and CDR2 FYNNEI. The CDR3 runs to 14 residues. V was trimmed by 5 bases and J by 8 bases, leaving 15 bases between them. Repertoires were generated with immunoSEQ multiplex PCR, while TCRdb's copy carries only in-frame clones and drops some. In the table there are roughly 200,000 clones, roughly four fifths of which are singletons. This clone occurred once. Sequenced: PBMCs or T cells enriched from blood (not recorded which). This clonotype was sampled from a man aged 40-49 years who had recovered from COVID-19. The chain couples TRBV2 to TRBJ1-4, with D perhaps TRBD1 (6 bases). CDR3 coding DNA: TGTGCCAGCAGTTTTTCCCAGGGGCAAGAAAAACTGTTTTTT. Translated, it gives CASSFSQGQEKLFF.